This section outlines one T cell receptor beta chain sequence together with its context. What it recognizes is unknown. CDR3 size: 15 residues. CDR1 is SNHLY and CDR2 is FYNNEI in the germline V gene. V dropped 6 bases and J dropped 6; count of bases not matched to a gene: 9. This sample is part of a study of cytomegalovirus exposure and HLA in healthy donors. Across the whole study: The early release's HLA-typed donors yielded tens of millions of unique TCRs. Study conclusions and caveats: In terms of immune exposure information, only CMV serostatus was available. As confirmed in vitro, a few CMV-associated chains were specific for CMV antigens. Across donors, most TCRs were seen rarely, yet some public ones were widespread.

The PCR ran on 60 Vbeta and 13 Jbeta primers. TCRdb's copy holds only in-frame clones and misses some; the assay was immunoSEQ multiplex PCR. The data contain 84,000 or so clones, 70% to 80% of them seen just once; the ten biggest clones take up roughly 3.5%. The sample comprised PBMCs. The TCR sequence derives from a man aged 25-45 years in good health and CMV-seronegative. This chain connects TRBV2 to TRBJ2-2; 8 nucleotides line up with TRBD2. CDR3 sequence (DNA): TGTGCCAGCAGCGATACGGGACTAGGGTCCGGGGAGCTGTTTTTT. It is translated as CASSDTGLGSGELFF. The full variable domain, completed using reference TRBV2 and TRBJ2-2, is EPEVTQTPSHQVTQMGQEVILRCVPISNHLYFYWYRQILGQKVEFLVSFYNNEISEKSEIFDDQFSVERPDGSNFTLKIRSTKLEDSAMYFCASSDTGLGSGELFFGEGSRLTVL.